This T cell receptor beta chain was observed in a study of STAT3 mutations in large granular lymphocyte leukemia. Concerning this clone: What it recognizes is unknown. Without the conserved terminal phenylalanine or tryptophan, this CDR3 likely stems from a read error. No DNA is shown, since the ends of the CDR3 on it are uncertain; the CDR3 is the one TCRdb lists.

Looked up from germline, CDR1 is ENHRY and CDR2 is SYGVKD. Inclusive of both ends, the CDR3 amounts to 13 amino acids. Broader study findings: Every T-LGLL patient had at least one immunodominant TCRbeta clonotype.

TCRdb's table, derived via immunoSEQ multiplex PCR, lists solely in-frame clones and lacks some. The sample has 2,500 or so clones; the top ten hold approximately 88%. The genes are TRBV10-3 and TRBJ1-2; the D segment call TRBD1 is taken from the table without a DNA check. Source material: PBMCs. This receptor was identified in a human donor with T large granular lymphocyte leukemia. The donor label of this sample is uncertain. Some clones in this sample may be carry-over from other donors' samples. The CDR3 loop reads CAISEPSIEPRNG.